This entry lists 12 T cell receptor beta chains sequenced from one sample in a study of OX40 agonist ivuxolimab in advanced cancers. Libraries were prepared through the immunoSEQ multiplex PCR assay. TCRdb limited this immuneACCESS table to in-frame rearrangements with V and J called. A share of clones is missing; checked studies link under half to unresolved V genes, and the rest is unexplained. This sample gives about 70,000 clones in total; around 90% of them show up just once. The ten largest clones represent under 3% of the sample. Sample: CD4+ or CD8+ T cells sorted from blood, taken in a trial of the OX40 agonist ivuxolimab. These receptors were collected from an adult with an advanced solid tumor such as melanoma, head and neck, liver or kidney cancer.

The genes are TRBV10-3 and TRBJ1-4; D call uncertain. Deletions cut 8 bases from V and 5 bases from J, with 12 bases between. This CDR3 comprises 13 residues. Looked up from germline, CDR1 is ENHRY and CDR2 is SYGVKD. The CDR3 sequence: CAISSRPNEKLFF. The CDR3 DNA reads as TGTGCCATCTCCAGCAGACCGAATGAAAAACTGTTTTTT.

This clone was counted once. V and J are TRBV11-2 and TRBJ2-3, with D possibly being TRBD1 (6 bases). V was trimmed by 1 base and J by 1 base, leaving 15 bases between them. The germline gives CDR1 SGHAT, CDR2 FQNNGV. The CDR3 runs 17 residues. The CDR3 is CASSLGSRDTGTDTQYF. CDR3 in DNA: TGTGCCAGCAGCTTAGGCTCACGGGACACCGGCACAGATACGCAGTATTTT. The full variable domain, completed using reference TRBV11-2 and TRBJ2-3, is EAGVAQSPRYKIIEKRQSVAFWCNPISGHATLYWYQQILGQGPKLLIQFQNNGVVDDSQLPKDRFSAERLKGVDSTLKIQPAKLEDSAVYLCASSLGSRDTGTDTQYFGPGTRLTVL.

The chain joins TRBV30 to TRBJ2-3; D is possibly TRBD1 (5 bases). Trimming stripped 4 bases from V and 4 bases from J, with 12 bases between. Germline assignment: CDR1 GTSNPN and CDR2 SVGIG (reference sequence). CDR3 size: 13 residues. The CDR3 region is CAWTPGSADTQYF. CDR3 nucleotides: TGTGCCTGGACACCAGGGTCCGCAGATACGCAGTATTTT.

This clone has just one count. The CDR3 loop is CASSQAGAGTGTYEQYF. The CDR3 DNA sequence: TGCGCCAGCAGCCAAGCCGGGGCCGGGACAGGGACCTACGAGCAGTACTTC. The chain carries TRBV4-1 and TRBJ2-7, with 9 nucleotides matching TRBD1. The CDR3 is made up of 17 amino acids. Trimming took 1 base from V and 2 from J; bases not matched to a gene: 9. Germline lookup yields CDR1 MGHRA and CDR2 YSYEKL.

CDR3 amino acids: CASSSGGADGGNTIYF. The DNA of the CDR3 is TGCGCCAGCAGCTCGGGGGGGGCGGATGGTGGAAACACCATATATTTT. The chain employs TRBV4-1 and TRBJ1-3; the D gene is possibly TRBD1 (6 bases). Trimming took off 5 bases at V and 3 bases at J, with 17 bases between the two ends. The CDR3 covers 16 residues. Germline loops: CDR1 MGHRA, CDR2 YSYEKL.

The chain has TRBV6-1 and TRBJ1-2; no reliable D call. Germline CDR1 and CDR2: MNHNS and SASEGT. CDR3 length: 14 amino acids. V was shortened by 9 bases and J by 4 bases, with 18 bases between the two germline ends. The CDR3 loop reads CASQSAGMGYGYTF. Here the CDR3 DNA reads TGTGCCAGTCAGTCGGCCGGGATGGGCTATGGCTACACCTTC.

J is TRBJ2-2 and V is TRBV2; possible D gene TRBD2, 6 bases. The germline V gene has CDR1 SNHLY and CDR2 FYNNEI. Trimming took off 7 bases at V and 3 bases at J, with 6 bases between the two ends. This CDR3 has 12 amino acids. Here the CDR3 reads CASIADTGELFF. CDR3 bases: TGTGCCAGCATAGCGGACACCGGGGAGCTGTTTTTT.

The gene calls are TRBV15 and TRBJ2-7; D assignment may be TRBD1 or TRBD2 (5 bases each). The CDR3 length is 15 residues. The ends were cut back, 0 bases at V and 2 bases at J, with 11 bases in the middle. Germline V gene data show CDR1 as LNHNV and CDR2 as YYDKDF (reference sequence). The CDR3 loop is CATSRDRGRPYEQYF. The CDR3 region has the DNA TGTGCCACCAGCAGAGATCGGGGCAGACCCTACGAGCAGTACTTC.

This clone was found once. The gene calls are TRBV5-1 and TRBJ2-1, with 8 bases matching TRBD2. Trimming cost V 6 bases and J 4 bases; bases outside gene matches: 9. CDR3 size: 15 residues. The germline gives CDR1 SGHRS, CDR2 YFSETQ. CDR3 DNA sequence: TGCGCCAGCATCGCCGGGACTAGTGGGTACAATGAGCAGTTCTTC. The encoded protein is CASIAGTSGYNEQFF.

The rearrangement joins TRBV28 to TRBJ2-2; 8 bases match TRBD2. Germline V gives CDR1 MDHEN, CDR2 SYDVKM. V lost 4 bases and J lost 6; bases outside the gene matches: 4. The CDR3 is made up of 14 amino acids. CDR3 nucleotide sequence: TGTGCCAGCAGTTCACTAGCGGAGGCCGGGGAGCTGTTTTTT. Translated, it gives CASSSLAEAGELFF.

The chain links TRBV18 to TRBJ1-2; 10 nucleotides match TRBD1. J was trimmed by 4 bases and V by 9 bases; bases with no gene match: 5. The CDR3 has 13 residues. Germline CDR1 reads KGHSH; CDR2 reads LQKENI. In DNA form, the CDR3 reads TGTGCCAGTTTCGGGACAGGGGCCTATGGCTACACCTTC. It yields the protein CASFGTGAYGYTF.

The rearrangement uses TRBV18 and TRBJ2-1; the match to TRBD2 covers 8 bases. The CDR3 is 15 amino acids. Per germline, CDR1 KGHSH and CDR2 LQKENI. With 2 bases clipped from V and 3 bases from J, the junction kept 3 bases outside the gene matches. In nucleotides, the CDR3 is TGTGCCAGCTCACCATTAGCGGGGAGCTACAATGAGCAGTTCTTC. This gives the protein CASSPLAGSYNEQFF.